What follows are 31 T cell receptor beta chains derived from one specimen sequenced in a study of cytomegalovirus exposure and HLA in healthy donors (dated by TCRdb to 2015 to 2018). Libraries were made using the immunoSEQ multiplex PCR assay. For the multiplex PCR, a mixture combining 60 forward primers for TCR Vbeta segments and 13 reverse primers for TCR Jbeta segments was used. The source is immuneACCESS, and TCRdb retained only in-frame sequences with V and J called. Part of the clones is not carried over; for the studies checked, unresolved V genes explain less than half of this, and the remainder is unexplained. The sample table holds some 130,000 clones, of which more than 75% were seen once. The leading ten clones occupy roughly 1.5% of the sample. Source material: PBMCs. Receptor source: a female donor in good health and CMV-seronegative.

The chain's CDR3 is CASSIGGPNQPQHF. DNA of the CDR3: TGTGCCAGTAGTATTGGAGGGCCCAATCAGCCCCAGCATTTT. The chain combines TRBV19 with TRBJ1-5; D remains ambiguous. Germline lookup yields CDR1 LNHDA and CDR2 SQIVND (reference sequence). V lost 3 bases to trimming and J lost 3 bases, with 9 bases between them. The CDR3 runs 14 residues.

Only one count was recorded for this clone. The gene calls are TRBV7-9 and TRBJ2-3, with TRBD1 identical over 9 bases. Germline-derived CDR1 and CDR2 are SEHNR and FQNEAQ (reference sequence). This CDR3 spans 14 amino acids. J was trimmed by 6 bases and V by 6 bases; bases with no gene match: 7. The CDR3 loop reads CASRYGQGMDTQYF. In DNA, the CDR3 is TGTGCCAGCAGATACGGACAGGGGATGGATACGCAGTATTTT.

The chain links TRBV29-1 to TRBJ1-4, with D possibly TRBD1 on 6 matching bases. The germline V and J ends were trimmed by 5 bases and 5 bases, with 15 bases remaining between them. This CDR3 has 14 residues. Looked up from germline, CDR1 is SQVTM and CDR2 is ANQGSEA. CDR3 protein: CSVTNRVSNEKLFF. DNA for the CDR3: TGCAGCGTTACCAACAGGGTGTCCAATGAAAAACTGTTTTTT.

This chain links TRBV7-9 with TRBJ1-2; 7 nucleotides align to TRBD1. The CDR3 is made up of 15 amino acids. Germline V lookup: CDR1 SEHNR, CDR2 FQNEAQ (reference sequence). J lost 8 bases, V lost 3 bases, and 12 bases had no gene match. The CDR3 spells CASSFGSAGGKGYTF. The CDR3 nucleotides are TGTGCCAGCAGCTTTGGATCGGCAGGGGGAAAGGGCTACACCTTC.

The V gene is TRBV4-1, the J gene TRBJ1-1, with D possibly TRBD1 on 5 matching bases. The CDR3 has 15 amino acids. Trimming took 4 bases from V and 3 from J, leaving 15 bases between them. CDR1 is MGHRA, CDR2 YSYEKL, per germline. The CDR3 protein is CASSPEGSMDTEAFF. CDR3 bases: TGCGCCAGCAGCCCGGAGGGGAGTATGGACACTGAAGCTTTCTTT.

The CDR3 nucleotides are TGTGCCAGCAGCCAAGAAGCACAGCTCTCCTACGAGCAGTACTTC. Translating gives CASSQEAQLSYEQYF. The chain employs TRBV4-2 and TRBJ2-7; D gene ambiguous. The CDR3 runs 15 residues. Germline loops: CDR1 LGHNA, CDR2 YNFKEQ. V was clipped by 0 bases and J by 0 bases, with 9 bases between them.

The CDR3: CASSYRLGQTQYF. CDR3 sequence (DNA): TGTGCCAGCAGTTATCGGTTGGGCCAGACCCAGTACTTC. The chain is built from TRBV6-5 and TRBJ2-5; no reliable D call. Germline CDR1 is MNHEY and CDR2 is SVGAGI. This CDR3 has 13 residues. Trimming removed 3 bases from V and 6 bases from J, with 11 bases in between.

J is TRBJ2-6 and V is TRBV4-1, with D possibly matching TRBD1 (6 bases). This CDR3 comprises 18 residues. The germline gives CDR1 MGHRA, CDR2 YSYEKL. V was trimmed by 0 bases and J by 0 bases, leaving 12 bases between them. DNA of the CDR3: TGCGCCAGCAGCCAAGATCGCGACAGGCTCTCTGGGGCCAACGTCCTGACTTTC. The encoded protein is CASSQDRDRLSGANVLTF.

This chain joins TRBV7-9 and TRBJ2-4; no reliable D call. The germline CDR1 and CDR2 sequences are SEHNR and FQNEAQ (reference sequence). CDR3 length equals 12 residues. V dropped 0 bases and J dropped 9 bases, with 6 bases sitting between them. CDR3 amino acids: CASSLASGIQYF. In DNA form, the CDR3 reads TGTGCCAGCAGCTTAGCCTCAGGCATTCAGTACTTC.

This clone was found a few times. The V gene is TRBV6-1, the J gene TRBJ2-7, with D perhaps TRBD2 (5 bases). Germline CDR1 MNHNS, CDR2 SASEGT. The CDR3 length is 13 residues. V lost 1 base, J lost 3 bases, and 7 bases lay in between. CDR3 sequence reads: CASSEGLFYEQYF. The DNA of the CDR3 is TGTGCCAGCAGTGAAGGACTATTCTACGAGCAGTACTTC.

This clone was detected a few times. This sequence joins TRBV5-1 and TRBJ2-6; tentative D call: TRBD2 (6 bases). CDR3 length equals 17 residues. Trimming stripped 4 bases from V and 2 bases from J, with 16 bases between. Looked up from germline, CDR1 is SGHRS and CDR2 is YFSETQ. The CDR3 bases are TGCGCCAGCAGCCGAGGAGGGAGCGACCCTGGGGCCAACGTCCTGACTTTC. It translates to CASSRGGSDPGANVLTF. Filled out from reference TRBV5-1 and TRBJ2-6, the complete variable domain reads KAGVTQTPRYLIKTRGQQVTLSCSPISGHRSVSWYQQTPGQGLQFLFEYFSETQRNKGNFPGRFSGRQFSNSRSEMNVSTLELGDSALYLCASSRGGSDPGANVLTFGAGSRLTVL.

The DNA of the CDR3 is TGTGCCAGCAGCTCTCCGGGACAGGCTCAAGAGACCCAGTACTTC. It specifies CASSSPGQAQETQYF. The chain recombines TRBV5-4 with TRBJ2-5, with 8 bases aligning to TRBD1. CDR1 and CDR2 (germline): SGHNT, YYREEE (reference sequence). The CDR3 has 15 amino acids. The V gene end was trimmed by 3 bases and the J gene end by 2 bases; junction bases not matched to a gene: 6.

The J gene is TRBJ2-7, the V gene TRBV28; D uncertain. Germline V gene data show CDR1 as MDHEN and CDR2 as SYDVKM. The V end lost 5 bases, the J end lost 1 base, and 18 bases lay between the germline ends. The CDR3 has 16 amino acids. The CDR3 DNA is TGTGCCAGCAGTCAAACTGAGGTTCTATCTTCCTACGAGCAGTACTTC. Protein: CASSQTEVLSSYEQYF.

This clone came up once. The CDR3 region has the DNA TGTGCCAGCGGGTCAGGGGATGGCTACACCTTC. It specifies CASGSGDGYTF. The J gene is TRBJ1-2, the V gene TRBV5-4, with D tentatively TRBD1 (6 bases). From germline, CDR1 is SGHNT and CDR2 YYREEE (reference sequence). CDR3 length equals 11 residues. Trimming left V 7 bases short and J 6 bases short, with 10 bases between.

The V call is TRBV28, the J call TRBJ2-5, with 12 bases fitting TRBD2. The germline gives CDR1 MDHEN, CDR2 SYDVKM. The trim removed 5 bases at V and 7 bases at J, leaving 8 bases unmatched. This CDR3 region has 15 residues. This chain's CDR3 is CASSPGLAGTGTQYF. The CDR3 DNA is TGTGCCAGCAGTCCCGGACTAGCGGGGACCGGGACCCAGTACTTC.

This chain uses TRBV7-9 with TRBJ1-2, with 7 nucleotides matching TRBD1. V shed 5 bases, J shed 2 bases, and the junction held 8 bases outside the gene matches. CDR1 is SEHNR, CDR2 FQNEAQ, per germline (reference sequence). The CDR3 sequence is 15 residues long. CDR3 DNA sequence: TGTGCCAGCAGCCTCACAGGGGTCCGGAACTATGGCTACACCTTC. Amino acid sequence: CASSLTGVRNYGYTF. Complete variable domain (other parts from reference TRBV7-9 and TRBJ1-2): DTGVSQNPRHKITKRGQNVTFRCDPISEHNRLYWYRQTLGQGPEFLTYFQNEAQLEKSRLLSDRFSAERPKGSFSTLEIQRTEQGDSAMYLCASSLTGVRNYGYTFGSGTRLTVV.

The chain combines TRBV15 with TRBJ2-1, with D possibly matching TRBD2 (6 bases). The V and J ends lost 2 bases and 6 bases respectively, with 14 bases between them. Looked up from germline, CDR1 is LNHNV and CDR2 is YYDKDF (reference sequence). The CDR3 has 15 residues. In DNA, the CDR3 is TGTGCCACCAGCAGAAAGGGACTGGGACCCAATGAGCAGTTCTTC. Encoded protein: CATSRKGLGPNEQFF.

The chain employs TRBV4-3 and TRBJ2-1; TRBD1 is a possible D gene (5 bases). Germline V gene data show CDR1 as LGHNA and CDR2 as YSLEER. The CDR3 has 15 amino acids. The ends were cut back, 2 bases at V and 1 base at J, with 9 bases in the middle. The CDR3 reads CASSQQGTSYNEQFF. The CDR3 region has the DNA TGCGCCAGCAGCCAACAGGGCACTTCCTACAATGAGCAGTTCTTC.

The V gene is TRBV2, the J gene TRBJ1-6; D may be TRBD1 (6 bases). V dropped 8 bases and J dropped 11 bases, with 16 bases sitting between them. This CDR3 is 13 amino acids long. CDR1 is SNHLY, CDR2 FYNNEI, per germline. The DNA for the CDR3 is TGTGCCAGCCTTTTCGACAGGAAAACACCCCTCCACTTT. Translating gives CASLFDRKTPLHF.

V and J are TRBV6-5 and TRBJ2-3, with 7 bases that match TRBD1. V lost 6 bases to trimming and J lost 4 bases; unmatched junction nucleotides: 10. CDR3 length: 15 residues. Germline V gene data show CDR1 as MNHEY and CDR2 as SVGAGI. This CDR3 is CASRSRQGVPDTQYF. The CDR3 coding sequence is TGTGCCAGCAGAAGCCGACAGGGTGTCCCAGATACGCAGTATTTT.

For the CDR3, the DNA is TGTGCCAGCAGCTTAGCTGGGACTAGCGGGAGCCCAGATACGCAGTATTTT. Its protein is CASSLAGTSGSPDTQYF. The chain joins TRBV7-2 to TRBJ2-3; 14 bases align to TRBD2. CDR3 length: 17 amino acids. Germline V gene lookup returns CDR1 SGHTA and CDR2 FQGNSA. After removal of 0 bases from V and 4 bases from J, the junction contained 3 bases not matched to a gene.

The chain employs TRBV29-1 and TRBJ2-3, with 8 bases lining up with TRBD2. The germline gives CDR1 SQVTM, CDR2 ANQGSEA. The CDR3 totals 15 residues. J gave up 0 bases and V 3 bases, and 5 bases lay outside the gene matches. CDR3: CSVEGGGSSTDTQYF. The CDR3 DNA follows: TGCAGCGTTGAGGGCGGGGGGTCTAGCACAGATACGCAGTATTTT.

This clone has a handful of counts. The rearrangement joins TRBV6-6 to TRBJ1-2; the D gene is possibly TRBD1 (6 bases). The V and J ends lost 6 bases and 1 base respectively, with 15 bases between them. Germline-derived CDR1 and CDR2 are MNHNY and SVGAGI (reference sequence). CDR3 length equals 15 residues. The CDR3 sequence is CASSPRTAINYGYTF. The CDR3 nucleotides read TGTGCCAGCAGCCCCAGGACAGCAATTAACTATGGCTACACCTTC.

The chain combines TRBV7-6 with TRBJ2-2; 9 bases agree with TRBD1. CDR1 and CDR2 from the germline V gene are SGHVS and FNYEAQ. CDR3 size: 15 residues. V dropped 1 base and J dropped 5; count of bases not matched to a gene: 2. The CDR3 bases are TGTGCCAGCAGCTTAGACAGGGGGCTTACCGGGGAGCTGTTTTTT. As protein: CASSLDRGLTGELFF.

With respect to this clone: The same CDR3 is also encoded by other DNA sequences in this sample. V and J are TRBV5-5 and TRBJ2-3; D gene uncertain. CDR1 is SGHKS, CDR2 YYEKEE, per germline (reference sequence). With 4 bases removed from V and 6 bases from J, the gap between germline ends came to 9 bases. This CDR3 is built from 12 residues. The CDR3 is CASSTPRDTQYF. The CDR3 region has the DNA TGTGCCAGCAGCACCCCTAGGGATACGCAGTATTTT.

This clone has a handful of counts. This sequence joins TRBV5-1 and TRBJ2-2; TRBD1 agrees at 7 bases. The junction had 11 bases not matched to a gene; V was cut back by 4 bases and J by 5 bases. CDR1 and CDR2 from the germline V gene are SGHRS and YFSETQ. The CDR3 has 16 amino acids. The CDR3 reads CASSPPGRGWTGELFF. Here the CDR3 DNA reads TGCGCCAGCAGCCCCCCAGGCAGGGGGTGGACCGGGGAGCTGTTTTTT.

The chain combines TRBV30 with TRBJ1-5; a weak D match, TRBD1 (6 bases). Trimming took off 4 bases at V and 4 bases at J, with 14 bases between the two ends. Looked up from germline, CDR1 is GTSNPN and CDR2 is SVGIG (reference sequence). The CDR3 contains 14 residues. CDR3: CAWKGTGWNQPQHF. For the CDR3, the DNA is TGTGCCTGGAAGGGAACAGGGTGGAATCAGCCCCAGCATTTT.

In this sample, this clone turned up once. This chain uses TRBV2 with TRBJ1-2; D remains unclear. There are 12 residues in the CDR3. V was clipped by 3 bases and J by 4 bases, with 6 bases between them. Germline V lookup: CDR1 SNHLY, CDR2 FYNNEI. The CDR3 nucleotides are TGTGCCAGCAGTGAGGCCACCTATGGCTACACCTTC. Its translation is CASSEATYGYTF.

J is TRBJ2-1 and V is TRBV9; D is perhaps TRBD2 (5 bases). V dropped 6 bases and J dropped 4 bases, with 20 bases sitting between them. Per germline, CDR1 SGDLS and CDR2 YYNGEE. The CDR3 consists of 16 residues. The CDR3 loop reads CASTTSGELTYNEQFF. Written as DNA, the CDR3 is TGTGCCAGCACCACGTCTGGGGAGCTTACATACAATGAGCAGTTCTTC. Based on the CDR3 plus reference TRBV9 and TRBJ2-1, the full variable domain is DSGVTQTPKHLITATGQRVTLRCSPRSGDLSVYWYQQSLDQGLQFLIQYYNGEERAKGNILERFSAQQFPDLHSELNLSSLELGDSALYFCASTTSGELTYNEQFFGPGTRLTVL.

This clone was observed a few times. The chain combines TRBV5-5 with TRBJ2-7; a weak D match, TRBD1 (6 bases). CDR1 is SGHKS and CDR2 is YYEKEE in the germline V gene (reference sequence). The CDR3 has 16 amino acids. Trimming pared 4 bases from V and 0 bases from J, leaving 17 bases between. The DNA for the CDR3 is TGTGCCAGCAGCCTACCCCCGACAGGTTCCTCCTACGAGCAGTACTTC. Its protein product is CASSLPPTGSSYEQYF.

The chain uses TRBV9 and TRBJ2-7, with a tentative D call TRBD2 (5 bases). Germline V lookup: CDR1 SGDLS, CDR2 YYNGEE. Trimming removed 4 bases at V and 3 bases at J, with 11 bases between. CDR3 size: 13 residues. The CDR3 loop is CASSSRTGYEQYF. As DNA, the CDR3 is TGTGCCAGCAGCTCGCGGACTGGCTACGAGCAGTACTTC.